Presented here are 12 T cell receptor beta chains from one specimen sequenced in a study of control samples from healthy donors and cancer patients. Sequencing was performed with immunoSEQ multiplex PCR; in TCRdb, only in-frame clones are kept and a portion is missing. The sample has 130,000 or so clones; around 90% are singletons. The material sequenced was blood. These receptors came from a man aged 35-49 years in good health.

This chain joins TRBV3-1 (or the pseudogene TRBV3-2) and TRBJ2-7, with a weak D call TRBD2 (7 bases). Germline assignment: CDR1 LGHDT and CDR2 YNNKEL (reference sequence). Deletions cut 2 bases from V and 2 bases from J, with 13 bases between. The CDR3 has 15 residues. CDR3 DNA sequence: TGTGCCAGCAGCCAACAACTAGGGGGGGCCTACGAGCAGTACTTC. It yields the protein CASSQQLGGAYEQYF.

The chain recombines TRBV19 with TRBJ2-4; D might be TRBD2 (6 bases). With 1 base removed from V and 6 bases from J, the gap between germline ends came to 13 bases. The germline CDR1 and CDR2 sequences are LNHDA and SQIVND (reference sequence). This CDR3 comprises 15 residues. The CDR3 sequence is CASSIAGEVGNIQYF. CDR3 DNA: TGTGCCAGTAGTATAGCGGGAGAGGTTGGAAACATTCAGTACTTC.

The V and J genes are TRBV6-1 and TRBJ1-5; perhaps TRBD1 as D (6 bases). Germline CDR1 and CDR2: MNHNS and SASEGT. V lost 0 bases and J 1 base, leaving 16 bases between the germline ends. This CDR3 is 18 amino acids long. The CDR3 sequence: CASSEAGGIFMSNQPQHF. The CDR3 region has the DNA TGTGCCAGCAGTGAAGCTGGGGGCATATTTATGAGCAATCAGCCCCAGCATTTT.

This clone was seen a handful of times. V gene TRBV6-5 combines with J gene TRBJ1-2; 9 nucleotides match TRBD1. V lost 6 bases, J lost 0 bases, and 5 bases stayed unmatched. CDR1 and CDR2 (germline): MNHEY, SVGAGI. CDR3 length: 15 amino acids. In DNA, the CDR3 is TGTGCCAGCAGCAAGACAGGGGGGTCTAACTATGGCTACACCTTC. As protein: CASSKTGGSNYGYTF.

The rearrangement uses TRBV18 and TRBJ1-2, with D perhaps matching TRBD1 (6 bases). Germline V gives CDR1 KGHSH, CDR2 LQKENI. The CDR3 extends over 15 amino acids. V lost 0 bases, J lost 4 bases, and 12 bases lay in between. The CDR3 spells CASSPPVRGGYGYTF. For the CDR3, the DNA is TGTGCCAGCTCACCACCTGTTAGAGGGGGCTATGGCTACACCTTC.

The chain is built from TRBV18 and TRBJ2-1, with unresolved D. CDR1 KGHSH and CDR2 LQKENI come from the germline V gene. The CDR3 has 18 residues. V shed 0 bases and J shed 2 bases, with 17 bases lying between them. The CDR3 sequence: CASSPPRTAHNPYNEQFF. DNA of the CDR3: TGTGCCAGCTCACCACCCAGGACCGCGCATAACCCCTACAATGAGCAGTTCTTC.

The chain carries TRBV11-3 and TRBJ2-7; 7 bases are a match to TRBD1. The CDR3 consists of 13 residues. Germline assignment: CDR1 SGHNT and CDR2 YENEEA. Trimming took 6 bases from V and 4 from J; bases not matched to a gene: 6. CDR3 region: CASSITQGYEQYF. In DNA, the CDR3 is TGTGCCAGCAGTATTACACAGGGGTACGAGCAGTACTTC.

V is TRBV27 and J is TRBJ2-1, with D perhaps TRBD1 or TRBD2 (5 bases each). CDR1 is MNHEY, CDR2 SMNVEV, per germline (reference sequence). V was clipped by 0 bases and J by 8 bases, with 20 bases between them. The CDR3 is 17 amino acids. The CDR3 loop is CASSLSRTGSRGDEQFF. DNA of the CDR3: TGTGCCAGCAGTTTATCTCGGACGGGATCGAGGGGTGATGAGCAGTTCTTC.

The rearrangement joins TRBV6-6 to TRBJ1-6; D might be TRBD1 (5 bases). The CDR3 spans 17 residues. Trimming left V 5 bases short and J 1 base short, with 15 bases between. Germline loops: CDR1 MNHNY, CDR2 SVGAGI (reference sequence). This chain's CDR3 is CASSRTGTDSYNSPLHF. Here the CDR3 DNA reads TGTGCCAGCAGTCGTACCGGGACTGATTCCTATAATTCACCCCTCCACTTT.

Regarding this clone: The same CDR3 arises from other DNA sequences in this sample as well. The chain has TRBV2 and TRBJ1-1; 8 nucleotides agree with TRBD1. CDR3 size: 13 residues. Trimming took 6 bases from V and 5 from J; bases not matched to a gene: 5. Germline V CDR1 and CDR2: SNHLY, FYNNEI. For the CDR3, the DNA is TGTGCCAGCAGCGGACAGGGCGGGACTGAAGCTTTCTTT. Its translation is CASSGQGGTEAFF. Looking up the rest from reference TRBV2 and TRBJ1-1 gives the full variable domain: EPEVTQTPSHQVTQMGQEVILRCVPISNHLYFYWYRQILGQKVEFLVSFYNNEISEKSEIFDDQFSVERPDGSNFTLKIRSTKLEDSAMYFCASSGQGGTEAFFGQGTRLTVV.

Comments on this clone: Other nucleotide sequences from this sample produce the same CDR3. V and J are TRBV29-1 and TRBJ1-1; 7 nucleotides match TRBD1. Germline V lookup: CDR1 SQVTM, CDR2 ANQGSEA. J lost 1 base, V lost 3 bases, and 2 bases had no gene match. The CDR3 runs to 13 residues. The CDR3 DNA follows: TGCAGCGTTGAGAGGACAGGGAACACTGAAGCTTTCTTT. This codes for CSVERTGNTEAFF.

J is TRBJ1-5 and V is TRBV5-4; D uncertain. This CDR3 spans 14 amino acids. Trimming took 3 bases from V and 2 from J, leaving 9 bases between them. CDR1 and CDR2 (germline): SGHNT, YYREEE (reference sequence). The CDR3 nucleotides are TGTGCCAGCAGCTCAGACATGGGCAATCAGCCCCAGCATTTT. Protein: CASSSDMGNQPQHF.